One sample yielded the 24 T cell receptor beta chains listed below, sequenced in a study of blood T cell repertoires in COVID-19. Method: immunoSEQ multiplex PCR; TCRdb's copy keeps in-frame clones and lacks some. The sample gives around 300,000 clones, 89% of which show up once; under 2.5% is in the top ten. The sequencing input was PBMCs or T cells enriched from blood (not recorded which). These receptors came from a woman aged 60-70 years who had recovered from COVID-19.

The chain recombines TRBV4-2 with TRBJ1-5; D uncertain. The germline V gene has CDR1 LGHNA and CDR2 YNFKEQ. The CDR3 covers 17 residues. V was clipped by 0 bases and J by 3 bases, with 15 bases between them. CDR3 in DNA: TGTGCCAGCAGCCAAGATACTAAGTTATCGGACAATCAGCCCCAGCATTTT. Translated, it gives CASSQDTKLSDNQPQHF.

The chain couples TRBV5-1 to TRBJ2-7, with 8 bases lining up with TRBD2. The germline gives CDR1 SGHRS, CDR2 YFSETQ. J lost 6 bases, V lost 0 bases, and 11 bases had no gene match. The CDR3 is 16 amino acids. In DNA, the CDR3 is TGCGCCAGCAGCTTGGCCCCGAGCGGGGGTAGTGTCGAGCAGTACTTC. This translates into CASSLAPSGGSVEQYF.

The chain carries TRBV12-3 or TRBV12-4 and TRBJ2-1; D is possibly TRBD1 (6 bases). The V end was cut by 3 bases, the J end by 7 bases, with 10 bases between. The CDR3 is 13 amino acids. The CDR3 protein is CASSLAGVNEQFF. In DNA, the CDR3 is TGTGCCAGCAGTTTGGCAGGGGTGAATGAGCAGTTCTTC.

The chain couples TRBV11-3 to TRBJ1-1, with D unresolved. The germline V gene has CDR1 SGHNT and CDR2 YENEEA. The CDR3 is made up of 17 amino acids. Between the trimmed V and J ends, which lost 3 bases and 0 bases, there was a span of 17 bases. In DNA, the CDR3 is TGTGCCAGCAGCTTGGGGAGGGAGGAGGCTCTGAACACTGAAGCTTTCTTT. Its protein is CASSLGREEALNTEAFF.

The chain joins TRBV7-9 to TRBJ1-5, with D maybe TRBD1 (5 bases). CDR3 length equals 15 residues. Germline lookup yields CDR1 SEHNR and CDR2 FQNEAQ (reference sequence). The V and J ends lost 5 bases and 3 bases respectively, with 14 bases between them. CDR3 loop: CASSPGQSLNQPQHF. In DNA, the CDR3 is TGTGCCAGCAGCCCCGGACAATCCCTCAATCAGCCCCAGCATTTT. Filled out from reference TRBV7-9 and TRBJ1-5, the complete variable domain reads DTGVSQNPRHKITKRGQNVTFRCDPISEHNRLYWYRQTLGQGPEFLTYFQNEAQLEKSRLLSDRFSAERPKGSFSTLEIQRTEQGDSAMYLCASSPGQSLNQPQHFGDGTRLSIL.

The chain combines TRBV7-2 with TRBJ2-7, with D possibly matching TRBD2 (6 bases). The CDR3 is 13 residues long. With 5 bases removed from V and 3 bases from J, the gap between germline ends came to 11 bases. CDR1 SGHTA and CDR2 FQGNSA come from the germline V gene. CDR3 sequence reads: CASSQRVYYEQYF. The CDR3, as DNA: TGTGCCAGCAGCCAGCGGGTATACTACGAGCAGTACTTC.

The chain joins TRBV30 to TRBJ2-3, with 7 bases matching TRBD2. CDR1 is GTSNPN and CDR2 is SVGIG in the germline V gene (reference sequence). The V and J ends lost 7 bases and 3 bases, in that order; junction bases with no gene match: 10. The CDR3 extends over 14 amino acids. In DNA, the CDR3 is TGTGCCTCGTCTAGTGCGGGAGTAACAGATACGCAGTATTTT. Its translation: CASSSAGVTDTQYF.

The V call is TRBV3-1 (or the pseudogene TRBV3-2), the J call TRBJ2-7; D might be TRBD2 (6 bases). Between the trimmed V and J ends, which lost 0 bases and 3 bases, there was a span of 12 bases. Germline CDR1 reads LGHDT; CDR2 reads YNNKEL (reference sequence). The CDR3 totals 15 residues. In DNA, the CDR3 is TGTGCCAGCAGCCAAGACGGACGGGGGAACTACGAGCAGTACTTC. This translates into CASSQDGRGNYEQYF.

The chain recombines TRBV6-5 with TRBJ1-4; a weak D match, TRBD1 (5 bases). Trimming took 0 bases from V and 7 from J, leaving 12 bases between them. The CDR3 runs 15 residues. In germline, CDR1 is MNHEY, CDR2 SVGAGI. CDR3 residues: CASSYSTGLGEKLFF. The DNA of the CDR3 is TGTGCCAGCAGTTACTCGACGGGACTCGGTGAAAAACTGTTTTTT.

J is TRBJ2-7 and V is TRBV19, with 14 bases matching TRBD2. Germline CDR1 reads LNHDA; CDR2 reads SQIVND (reference sequence). CDR3 length equals 16 residues. Trimming cost V 4 bases and J 7 bases; bases outside gene matches: 9. The CDR3: CASSNLGLAGEGEQYF. As DNA, the CDR3 is TGTGCCAGTAGTAATCTGGGACTAGCGGGAGAAGGTGAGCAGTACTTC.

This sequence joins TRBV5-8 and TRBJ1-2; D ambiguous. The CDR3 is 16 residues long. Trimming removed 4 bases at V and 4 bases at J, with 20 bases between. Germline assignment: CDR1 SGHTS and CDR2 YDEGEE. The CDR3 loop is CASSQRPSSYSYGYTF. DNA of the CDR3: TGTGCCAGCAGCCAGCGGCCCTCCTCTTATAGCTATGGCTACACCTTC.

The rearrangement joins TRBV5-1 to TRBJ1-2; no reliable D call. CDR3 length equals 13 residues. The germline gives CDR1 SGHRS, CDR2 YFSETQ. Trimming pared 4 bases from V and 4 bases from J, leaving 11 bases between. The CDR3 protein is CASSADILYGYTF. DNA for the CDR3: TGCGCCAGCAGCGCAGACATACTCTATGGCTACACCTTC. The whole variable domain, remainder taken from reference TRBV5-1 and TRBJ1-2, is KAGVTQTPRYLIKTRGQQVTLSCSPISGHRSVSWYQQTPGQGLQFLFEYFSETQRNKGNFPGRFSGRQFSNSRSEMNVSTLELGDSALYLCASSADILYGYTFGSGTRLTVV.

The J gene is TRBJ1-3, the V gene TRBV19, with D possibly matching TRBD1 (6 bases). The V end lost 7 bases, the J end lost 0 bases, and 10 bases lay between the germline ends. The CDR3 is made up of 14 amino acids. CDR1 is LNHDA and CDR2 is SQIVND in the germline V gene (reference sequence). The CDR3 sequence is CASMGRGSGNTIYF. The CDR3 nucleotides are TGTGCCAGTATGGGCAGGGGCTCTGGAAACACCATATATTTT.

V usage is TRBV3-1 (or the pseudogene TRBV3-2) and J usage is TRBJ1-1; 7 nucleotides align to TRBD1. There are 15 residues in the CDR3. Germline CDR1 LGHDT, CDR2 YNNKEL (reference sequence). The V segment lost 5 bases and the J segment 3 bases; nucleotides outside the gene matches: 9. CDR3 coding DNA: TGTGCCAGCAGCAGTTACAGGGGTGGGGACACTGAAGCTTTCTTT. Translated: CASSSYRGGDTEAFF.

The chain carries TRBV3-1 (or the pseudogene TRBV3-2) and TRBJ1-2, with D uncertain. The germline V and J ends were trimmed by 1 base and 7 bases, with 7 bases remaining between them. The CDR3 sequence is 12 residues long. Germline lookup yields CDR1 LGHDT and CDR2 YNNKEL (reference sequence). Here the CDR3 reads CASSQAGSGYTF. The DNA of the CDR3 is TGTGCCAGCAGCCAAGCGGGGAGTGGCTACACCTTC.

This sequence joins TRBV5-1 and TRBJ1-6; D is unclear. Trimming took 3 bases from V and 7 from J, leaving 8 bases between them. The germline gives CDR1 SGHRS, CDR2 YFSETQ. CDR3 size: 13 residues. This chain's CDR3 is CASSSLQNSPLHF. The DNA for the CDR3 is TGCGCCAGCAGCTCCTTACAGAATTCACCCCTCCACTTT.

The chain couples TRBV3-1 (or the pseudogene TRBV3-2) to TRBJ1-1; D call uncertain. This CDR3 spans 18 amino acids. Germline V lookup: CDR1 LGHDT, CDR2 YNNKEL (reference sequence). V was pared by 0 bases and J by 1 base, with 18 bases between. Written as DNA, the CDR3 is TGTGCCAGCAGCCAAGATAGGAGGCGGACGAACTGGAACACTGAAGCTTTCTTT. Its protein is CASSQDRRRTNWNTEAFF.

The CDR3 nucleotides are TGTGCCACCAGCAGAGAAAAAAGACAGGGTTCGGTAGGCTACACCTTC. This encodes CATSREKRQGSVGYTF. The V and J genes are TRBV15 and TRBJ1-2; 7 bases match TRBD1. CDR3 size: 16 residues. V gave up 0 bases and J gave up 8 bases; unmatched junction bases: 12. Germline V CDR1 and CDR2: LNHNV, YYDKDF (reference sequence).

The chain combines TRBV10-1 with TRBJ2-1; 11 bases line up with TRBD2. This CDR3 contains 17 residues. The germline CDR1 and CDR2 sequences are WNHNN and SYGVQD (reference sequence). With V trimmed by 2 bases and J by 8 bases, 11 bases remained unmatched. CDR3 protein: CASSEPAGSGGAHEQFF. The CDR3 DNA reads as TGCGCCAGCAGTGAGCCGGCGGGTAGCGGGGGGGCCCATGAGCAGTTCTTC.

This clone was seen once. The V and J genes are TRBV10-1 and TRBJ1-1; 7 bases map to TRBD1. V was pared by 6 bases and J by 2 bases, with 12 bases of the junction left unmatched. In germline, CDR1 is WNHNN, CDR2 SYGVQD (reference sequence). This CDR3 contains 16 residues. The CDR3 loop reads CASSADRRQINTEAFF. CDR3 in DNA: TGCGCCAGCAGCGCGGACAGGCGACAAATTAACACTGAAGCTTTCTTT.

In its sample, this clone was seen a few times. Other DNA sequences of this sample code for an identical CDR3. The J gene is TRBJ2-1, the V gene TRBV5-4; 7 bases agree with TRBD1. The CDR3 length is 15 residues. Germline loops: CDR1 SGHNT, CDR2 YYREEE (reference sequence). The junction had 0 bases not matched to a gene; V was cut back by 0 bases and J by 0 bases. The CDR3 spells CASSLDRGSYNEQFF. The CDR3 DNA reads TGTGCCAGCAGCTTGGACAGGGGCTCCTACAATGAGCAGTTCTTC.

This chain connects TRBV6-4 to TRBJ2-3; TRBD1 is a possible D gene (6 bases). CDR3 length: 16 amino acids. The V end lost 5 bases, the J end lost 0 bases, and 15 bases lay between the germline ends. Germline V gives CDR1 MRHNA, CDR2 SNTAGT. The CDR3 DNA reads TGTGCCAGCAGTTATACCGGGACACCAAGCACAGATACGCAGTATTTT. Residues: CASSYTGTPSTDTQYF.

V is TRBV6-5 and J is TRBJ1-1; TRBD1 aligns across 8 bases. This CDR3 contains 15 residues. Germline lookup yields CDR1 MNHEY and CDR2 SVGAGI. Germline trimming cut 6 bases from V and 0 bases from J; bases unmatched to any gene: 6. The CDR3 coding sequence is TGTGCCAGCAGCCGAGGGACAGGCTTGAACACTGAAGCTTTCTTT. Its translation is CASSRGTGLNTEAFF.

The V gene is TRBV3-1 (or the pseudogene TRBV3-2), the J gene TRBJ2-1; D might be TRBD1 (5 bases). This CDR3 is built from 13 residues. Germline loops: CDR1 LGHDT, CDR2 YNNKEL (reference sequence). V was cut by 2 bases and J by 6 bases, with 8 bases left in between. The CDR3 sequence: CASSQRGSNEQFF. In DNA, the CDR3 is TGTGCCAGCAGCCAAAGGGGCTCCAATGAGCAGTTCTTC.